The 24 T cell receptor beta chains listed next were all sequenced from one sample in a study of blood T cell repertoires in COVID-19. The protocol was immunoSEQ multiplex PCR, while the TCRdb copy is restricted to in-frame clones and leaves out a portion. The table shows over 250,000 clones, with about 87% occurring only once. The sequencing input was PBMCs or T cells enriched from blood (not recorded which). The receptor set was obtained from a woman aged 18-29 years who had recovered from COVID-19.

V and J are TRBV28 and TRBJ1-3, with TRBD1 identical over 8 bases. CDR1 is MDHEN and CDR2 is SYDVKM in the germline V gene. V lost 4 bases, J lost 4 bases, and 6 bases stayed unmatched. This CDR3 is built from 15 residues. CDR3 DNA: TGTGCCAGCAGTTGGGGACAGGAGTCAGGAAACACCATATATTTT. It encodes CASSWGQESGNTIYF.

The V gene is TRBV10-3, the J gene TRBJ1-2; the D is unclear. Trimming cost V 10 bases and J 2 bases, with 17 bases left between them. The CDR3 totals 14 residues. Germline-derived CDR1 and CDR2 are ENHRY and SYGVKD. The DNA for the CDR3 is TGTGCCAGCCGAAGCAGCGAAGAGAACTATGGCTACACCTTC. This sequence encodes CASRSSEENYGYTF.

This clone was recorded only once. The rearrangement joins TRBV4-3 to TRBJ1-5, with D perhaps TRBD1 (6 bases). Germline V gives CDR1 LGHNA, CDR2 YSLEER. Trimming left V 4 bases short and J 2 bases short, with 12 bases between. This CDR3 is built from 15 residues. CDR3 loop: CASSRFRGGNQPQHF. CDR3 sequence (DNA): TGCGCCAGCAGCCGCTTCAGGGGAGGCAATCAGCCCCAGCATTTT.

The chain employs TRBV3-1 (or the pseudogene TRBV3-2) and TRBJ1-6; D may be TRBD1 (5 bases). This CDR3 has 17 amino acids. V lost 4 bases, J lost 6 bases, and 19 bases lay in between. Germline V gene sequence: CDR1 LGHDT, CDR2 YNNKEL (reference sequence). As DNA, the CDR3 is TGTGCCAGCAGCCGGAGGGGCGGGGCCAGTTTTAATTCACCCCTCCACTTT. Translation gives CASSRRGGASFNSPLHF.

The chain combines TRBV4-2 with TRBJ1-3; TRBD1 matches at 7 bases. Trimming at V came to 3 bases and at J to 0 bases, leaving 2 bases not matched to a gene. The CDR3 runs 15 residues. CDR1 is LGHNA, CDR2 YNFKEQ, per germline. In DNA form, the CDR3 reads TGTGCCAGCAGCCAGGGGGACAGCTCTGGAAACACCATATATTTT. It is translated as CASSQGDSSGNTIYF.

J is TRBJ1-5 and V is TRBV29-1; D is possibly TRBD1 (5 bases). The V and J ends lost 8 bases and 5 bases respectively, with 13 bases between them. The CDR3 has 12 amino acids. Germline CDR1 is SQVTM and CDR2 is ANQGSEA. The CDR3 region has the DNA TGCAGCATAGGGGAAATGGATCAGCCCCAGCATTTT. This codes for CSIGEMDQPQHF.

The chain employs TRBV28 and TRBJ2-6, with D tentatively TRBD1 (6 bases). Trimming stripped 4 bases from V and 4 bases from J, with 11 bases between. The CDR3 extends over 15 amino acids. The germline V gene encodes CDR1 MDHEN and CDR2 SYDVKM. CDR3 residues: CASSYTGSGANVLTF. Written as DNA, the CDR3 is TGTGCCAGCAGTTACACAGGGTCCGGGGCCAACGTCCTGACTTTC.

This chain connects TRBV6-5 to TRBJ1-1, with 8 bases identical to TRBD1. The CDR3 contains 13 residues. J lost 11 bases, V lost 5 bases, and 10 bases had no gene match. Germline lookup yields CDR1 MNHEY and CDR2 SVGAGI. CDR3 sequence: CASSTLQGVEAFF. The CDR3 DNA is TGTGCCAGCAGTACTCTACAGGGGGTAGAGGCTTTCTTT.

This clone was counted a few times. J is TRBJ1-5 and V is TRBV9, with D unresolved. The CDR3 loop spans 12 amino acids. The germline gives CDR1 SGDLS, CDR2 YYNGEE. V was trimmed by 0 bases and J by 7 bases, leaving 5 bases between them. The CDR3 region is CASSVDGQPQHF. In DNA, the CDR3 is TGTGCCAGCAGCGTAGACGGGCAGCCCCAGCATTTT.

The chain uses TRBV12-3 or TRBV12-4 and TRBJ1-2; no clear D gene. The CDR3 runs to 12 residues. Between the trimmed V and J ends, which lost 6 bases and 10 bases, there was a span of 15 bases. The CDR3 DNA reads TGTGCCAGCAGCCCAGGACGGGGATCCTACACCTTC. It encodes CASSPGRGSYTF.

V usage is TRBV19 and J usage is TRBJ1-1; D is undetermined. CDR3 length: 15 residues. V lost 3 bases and J lost 5, with 16 bases in between. From germline, CDR1 is LNHDA and CDR2 SQIVND (reference sequence). The CDR3 DNA reads as TGTGCCAGTAGTATGCCCTGGGGAAGAGGGACTGAAGCTTTCTTT. As protein: CASSMPWGRGTEAFF.

The chain uses TRBV30 and TRBJ1-6; 9 nucleotides agree with TRBD1. There are 12 residues in the CDR3. V shed 5 bases, J shed 10 bases, and the junction held 3 bases outside the gene matches. Looked up from germline, CDR1 is GTSNPN and CDR2 is SVGIG (reference sequence). The CDR3 bases are TGTGCCTGGGAAGGACAGGGGTCACCCCTCCACTTT. Translated: CAWEGQGSPLHF.

This sequence joins TRBV7-2 and TRBJ2-7, with TRBD1 as a possible D gene (6 bases). V dropped 6 bases and J dropped 5 bases, with 17 bases sitting between them. Germline V gene data show CDR1 as SGHTA and CDR2 as FQGNSA. The CDR3 consists of 14 residues. Here the CDR3 reads CASSFPYRAHEQYF. CDR3 nucleotides: TGTGCCAGCAGTTTCCCTTACAGGGCCCACGAGCAGTACTTC.

The V and J genes are TRBV7-9 and TRBJ2-5; 14 bases agree with TRBD2. V lost 6 bases and J lost 9; bases outside the gene matches: 9. This CDR3 contains 15 residues. Germline V CDR1 and CDR2: SEHNR, FQNEAQ (reference sequence). This CDR3 is CASSPTSGGVRAQYF. CDR3 in DNA: TGTGCCAGCAGTCCGACTAGCGGGGGGGTCCGGGCCCAGTACTTC. The full variable domain, in which reference TRBV7-9 and TRBJ2-5 provide the parts outside the CDR3, is DTGVSQNPRHKITKRGQNVTFRCDPISEHNRLYWYRQTLGQGPEFLTYFQNEAQLEKSRLLSDRFSAERPKGSFSTLEIQRTEQGDSAMYLCASSPTSGGVRAQYFGPGTRLLVL.

J is TRBJ2-1 and V is TRBV7-9; 10 bases map to TRBD2. Germline lookup yields CDR1 SEHNR and CDR2 FQNEAQ (reference sequence). The length of the CDR3 is 15 residues. V was pared by 1 base and J by 8 bases, with 5 bases of the junction left unmatched. The CDR3 loop is CASSLDSGRIHEQFF. CDR3 bases: TGTGCCAGCAGCTTAGATAGCGGGAGGATCCATGAGCAGTTCTTC.

The chain employs TRBV10-3 and TRBJ2-3, with D possibly matching TRBD2 (5 bases). With 0 bases removed from V and 3 bases from J, the gap between germline ends came to 7 bases. The CDR3 length is 14 residues. Germline V gene data show CDR1 as ENHRY and CDR2 as SYGVKD. The CDR3 DNA reads as TGTGCCATCAGTGAGTCACTAGGAACAGATACGCAGTATTTT. Translating it yields CAISESLGTDTQYF.

The CDR3 sequence is CASSPPLRQFF. CDR3 sequence (DNA): TGTGCCAGCAGCCCCCCCCTCCGTCAGTTCTTC. This chain links TRBV5-8 with TRBJ2-1; no reliable D call. There are 11 residues in the CDR3. The V and J ends lost 4 bases and 13 bases respectively, with 12 bases between them. Germline lookup yields CDR1 SGHTS and CDR2 YDEGEE.

The chain is built from TRBV14 and TRBJ1-4; the D gene is possibly TRBD1 (5 bases). Germline-derived CDR1 and CDR2 are SGHDN and FVKESK. Trimming pared 0 bases from V and 8 bases from J, leaving 16 bases between. The CDR3 spans 16 residues. The CDR3 DNA follows: TGTGCCAGCAGCCAAGATCCCTGGGGGGTTCGAGAAAAACTGTTTTTT. It yields the protein CASSQDPWGVREKLFF.

The chain uses TRBV6-6 and TRBJ1-5; no clear D gene. The CDR3 sequence is 12 residues long. CDR1 is MNHNY and CDR2 is SVGAGI in the germline V gene (reference sequence). Trimming took 6 bases from V and 9 from J, leaving 12 bases between them. The DNA of the CDR3 is TGTGCCAGCAGCCCTCCCGAGGGGCCCCAGCATTTT. As protein: CASSPPEGPQHF.

The chain uses TRBV27 and TRBJ2-1, with 7 bases identical to TRBD2. The germline V gene has CDR1 MNHEY and CDR2 SMNVEV (reference sequence). The CDR3 totals 14 residues. Losses at the gene ends were 0 bases for V and 9 bases for J; bases not matched to a gene: 5. The CDR3, as DNA: TGTGCCAGCAGTTTATCGAGGGAGGGCGCTGAGCAGTTCTTC. Residues: CASSLSREGAEQFF.

The V and J genes are TRBV11-2 and TRBJ2-1, with 10 bases identical to TRBD2. CDR1 and CDR2 (germline): SGHAT, FQNNGV. The CDR3 is made up of 14 amino acids. The V gene end was trimmed by 6 bases and the J gene end by 4 bases; junction bases not matched to a gene: 3. In DNA, the CDR3 is TGTGCCAGCAGTACTAGCGGGGAGTACAATGAGCAGTTCTTC. This encodes CASSTSGEYNEQFF.

The chain carries TRBV9 and TRBJ2-2; tentatively, D is TRBD2 (6 bases). V was cut by 0 bases and J by 0 bases, with 15 bases left in between. This CDR3 has 18 amino acids. The V gene's germline CDR1 is SGDLS and CDR2 YYNGEE. The CDR3 spells CASSVGLAGPTNTGELFF. The DNA for the CDR3 is TGTGCCAGCAGCGTAGGGTTGGCGGGACCCACGAACACCGGGGAGCTGTTTTTT.

J is TRBJ2-5 and V is TRBV3-1 (or the pseudogene TRBV3-2), with TRBD1 as a possible D gene (5 bases). V gave up 11 bases and J gave up 4 bases, with 17 bases separating them. There are 13 residues in the CDR3. Germline loops: CDR1 LGHDT, CDR2 YNNKEL (reference sequence). The CDR3 here is CALIPRARETQYF. The DNA of the CDR3 is TGTGCCCTGATTCCCAGGGCGCGAGAGACCCAGTACTTC.

This clone occurred once. The CDR3 reads CASSWGVNTEAFF. The DNA of the CDR3 is TGTGCCAGCAGCTGGGGGGTGAACACTGAAGCTTTCTTT. J is TRBJ1-1 and V is TRBV11-2, with TRBD1 as a possible D gene (5 bases). From germline, CDR1 is SGHAT and CDR2 FQNNGV. Deletions cut 4 bases from V and 0 bases from J, with 6 bases between. The CDR3 spans 13 residues.